The clone carrying this T cell receptor beta chain came up once. These data come from a study of blood T cell repertoires in COVID-19. Study context: T cells, B-cell-depleted T cells, or PBMCs supplied cDNA or gDNA.

Cohort placement rested on clinical history that participants reported themselves. The CDR3 totals 14 residues. V was pared by 3 bases and J by 5 bases, with 14 bases between. Germline CDR1 is SGDLS and CDR2 is YYNGEE. Study processing details: Scientists estimated how many nucleated cells there were by amplifying reference gene primers. The protocol was immunoSEQ multiplex PCR, while the TCRdb copy is restricted to in-frame clones and leaves out a portion. V, J and clone size reflect that table, while D and trimming were determined from the DNA. The profile shows around 430,000 clones, around 87% of them singletons.

The sequencing input was PBMCs or T cells enriched from blood (not recorded which). The origin of this receptor is a woman in her 50s who had recovered from COVID-19. The V gene is TRBV9, the J gene TRBJ1-1; D not resolved. The CDR3 protein is CASSGTDTWTEAFF. For the CDR3, the DNA is TGTGCCAGCAGCGGTACAGACACCTGGACTGAAGCTTTCTTT.